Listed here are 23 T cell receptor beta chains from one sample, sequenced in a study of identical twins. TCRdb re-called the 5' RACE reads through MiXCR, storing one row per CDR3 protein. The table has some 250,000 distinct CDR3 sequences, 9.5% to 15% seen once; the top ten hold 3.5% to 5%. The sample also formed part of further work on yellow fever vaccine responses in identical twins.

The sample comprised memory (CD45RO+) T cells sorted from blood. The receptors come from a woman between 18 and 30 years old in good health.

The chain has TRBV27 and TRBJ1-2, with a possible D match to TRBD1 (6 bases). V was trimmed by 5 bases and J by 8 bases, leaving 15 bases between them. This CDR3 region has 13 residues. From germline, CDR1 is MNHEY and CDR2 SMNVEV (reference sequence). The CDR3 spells CASSTFRGTGYTF. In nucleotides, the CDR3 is TGTGCCAGCAGTACCTTTCGGGGGACAGGCTACACCTTC.

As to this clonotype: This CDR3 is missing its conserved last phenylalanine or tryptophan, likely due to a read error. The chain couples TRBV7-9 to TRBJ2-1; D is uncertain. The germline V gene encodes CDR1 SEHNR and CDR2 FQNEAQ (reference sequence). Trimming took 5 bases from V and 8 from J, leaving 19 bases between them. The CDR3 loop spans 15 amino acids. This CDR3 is CASSSQGPYSDEQFS. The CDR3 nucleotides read TGTGCCAGCAGCAGTCAAGGGCCCTACTCAGATGAGCAGTTCTCC.

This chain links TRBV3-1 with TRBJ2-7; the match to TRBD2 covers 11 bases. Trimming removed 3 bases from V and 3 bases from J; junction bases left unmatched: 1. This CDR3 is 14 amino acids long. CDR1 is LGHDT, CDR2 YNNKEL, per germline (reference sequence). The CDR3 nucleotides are TGTGCCAGCAGCCATACTAGCGGGGGCTACGAGCAGTACTTC. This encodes CASSHTSGGYEQYF.

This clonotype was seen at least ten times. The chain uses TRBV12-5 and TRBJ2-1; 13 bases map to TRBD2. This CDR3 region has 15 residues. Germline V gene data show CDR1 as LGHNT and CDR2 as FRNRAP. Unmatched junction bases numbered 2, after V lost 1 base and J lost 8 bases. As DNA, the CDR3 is TGTGCTAGTGGTTTGGGGACTAGCGGGAGACATGAGCAGTTCTTC. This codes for CASGLGTSGRHEQFF.

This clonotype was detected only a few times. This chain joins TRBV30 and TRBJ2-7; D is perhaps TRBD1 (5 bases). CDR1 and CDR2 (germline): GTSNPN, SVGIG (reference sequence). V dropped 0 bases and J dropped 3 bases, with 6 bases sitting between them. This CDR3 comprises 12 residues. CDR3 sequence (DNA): TGTGCCTGGAGTGTACAGGTCTACGAGCAGTACTTC. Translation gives CAWSVQVYEQYF.

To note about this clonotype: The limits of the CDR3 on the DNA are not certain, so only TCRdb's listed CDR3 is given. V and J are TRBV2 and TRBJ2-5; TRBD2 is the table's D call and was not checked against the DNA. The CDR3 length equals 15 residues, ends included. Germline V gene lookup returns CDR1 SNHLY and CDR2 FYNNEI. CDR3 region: CASTSGLAGVGTQYF.

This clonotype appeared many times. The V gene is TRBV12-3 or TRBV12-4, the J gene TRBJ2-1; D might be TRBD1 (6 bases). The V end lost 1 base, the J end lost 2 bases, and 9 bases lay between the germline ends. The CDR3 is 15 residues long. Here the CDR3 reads CASSLGGGTYNEQFF. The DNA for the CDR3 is TGTGCCAGCAGTTTAGGAGGGGGAACCTACAATGAGCAGTTCTTC.

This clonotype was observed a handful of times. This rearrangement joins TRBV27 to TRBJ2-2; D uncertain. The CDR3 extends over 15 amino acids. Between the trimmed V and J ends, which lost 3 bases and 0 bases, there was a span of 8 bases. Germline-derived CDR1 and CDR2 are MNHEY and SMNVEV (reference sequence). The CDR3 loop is CASSFQHTNTGELFF. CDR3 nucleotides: TGTGCCAGCAGTTTCCAGCACACGAACACCGGGGAGCTGTTTTTT.

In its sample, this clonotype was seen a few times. The CDR3 reads CASSSGRGSSYNEQFF. CDR3 nucleotides: TGTGCCAGCAGCTCCGGGAGGGGGAGCTCCTACAATGAGCAGTTCTTC. The V and J genes are TRBV5-4 and TRBJ2-1, with 8 bases aligning to TRBD2. V shed 3 bases, J shed 0 bases, and the junction held 5 bases outside the gene matches. Germline V gene data show CDR1 as SGHNT and CDR2 as YYREEE (reference sequence). The length of the CDR3 is 16 residues.

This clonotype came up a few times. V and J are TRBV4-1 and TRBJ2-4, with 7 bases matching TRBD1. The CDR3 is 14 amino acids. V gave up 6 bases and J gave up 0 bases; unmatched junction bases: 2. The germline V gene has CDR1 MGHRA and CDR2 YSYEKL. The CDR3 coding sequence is TGCGCCAGCAGGGGGACAGTAGCCAAAAACATTCAGTACTTC. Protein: CASRGTVAKNIQYF.

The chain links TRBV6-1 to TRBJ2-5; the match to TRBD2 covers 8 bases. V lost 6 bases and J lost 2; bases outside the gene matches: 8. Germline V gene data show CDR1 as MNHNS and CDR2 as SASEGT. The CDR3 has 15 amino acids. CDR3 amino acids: CASRGLAGPQETQYF. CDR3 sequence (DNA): TGTGCCAGCAGGGGCCTAGCGGGTCCTCAAGAGACCCAGTACTTC.

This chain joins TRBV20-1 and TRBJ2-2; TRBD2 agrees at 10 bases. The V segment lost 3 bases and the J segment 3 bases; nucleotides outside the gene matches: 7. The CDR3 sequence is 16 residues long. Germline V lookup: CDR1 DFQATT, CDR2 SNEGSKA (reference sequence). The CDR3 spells CSARNWTSGDTGELFF. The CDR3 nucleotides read TGCAGTGCTAGGAACTGGACTAGCGGAGACACCGGGGAGCTGTTTTTT.

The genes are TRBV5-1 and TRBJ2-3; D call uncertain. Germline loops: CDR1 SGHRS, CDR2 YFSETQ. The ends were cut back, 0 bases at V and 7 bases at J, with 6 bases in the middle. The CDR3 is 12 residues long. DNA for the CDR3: TGCGCCAGCAGCTTGGAAACAAATACGCAGTATTTT. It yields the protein CASSLETNTQYF. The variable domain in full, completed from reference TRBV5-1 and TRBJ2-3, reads KAGVTQTPRYLIKTRGQQVTLSCSPISGHRSVSWYQQTPGQGLQFLFEYFSETQRNKGNFPGRFSGRQFSNSRSEMNVSTLELGDSALYLCASSLETNTQYFGPGTRLTVL.

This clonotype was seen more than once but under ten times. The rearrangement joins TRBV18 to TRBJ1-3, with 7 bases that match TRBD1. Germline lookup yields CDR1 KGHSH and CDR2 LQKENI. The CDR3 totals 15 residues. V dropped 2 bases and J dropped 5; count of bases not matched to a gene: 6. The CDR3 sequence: CASSPGGDRRNTIYF. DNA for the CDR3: TGTGCCAGCTCACCAGGGGGGGACAGAAGAAACACCATATATTTT.

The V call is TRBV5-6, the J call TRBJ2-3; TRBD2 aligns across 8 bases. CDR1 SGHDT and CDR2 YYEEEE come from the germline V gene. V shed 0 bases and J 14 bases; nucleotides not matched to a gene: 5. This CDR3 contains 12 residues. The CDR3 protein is CASSLVSGAGYF. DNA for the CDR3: TGTGCCAGCAGCTTGGTTAGCGGGGCCGGGTATTTT.

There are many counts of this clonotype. The CDR3 region has the DNA TGTGCCAGCTCACCCCTAGACAATGAGCAGTTCTTC. This encodes CASSPLDNEQFF. The rearrangement joins TRBV18 to TRBJ2-1, with D unclear. V was trimmed by 3 bases and J by 5 bases, leaving 5 bases between them. CDR1 is KGHSH and CDR2 is LQKENI in the germline V gene. The CDR3 runs 12 residues.

The CDR3 nucleotides read TGCGCCAGCAGCTTGGCCGGGGGTGAAGCTTTCTTT. Its protein product is CASSLAGGEAFF. The V call is TRBV5-1, the J call TRBJ1-1; D is possibly TRBD1 (5 bases). CDR1 and CDR2 from the germline V gene are SGHRS and YFSETQ. With 0 bases removed from V and 7 bases from J, the gap between germline ends came to 7 bases. The length of the CDR3 is 12 residues.

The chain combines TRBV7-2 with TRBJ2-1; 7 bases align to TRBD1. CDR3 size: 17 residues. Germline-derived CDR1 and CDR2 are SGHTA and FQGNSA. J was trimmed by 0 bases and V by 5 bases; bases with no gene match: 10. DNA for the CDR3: TGTGCCAGCAGCCCCCGACAGGGAATGGGCTCCTACAATGAGCAGTTCTTC. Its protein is CASSPRQGMGSYNEQFF.

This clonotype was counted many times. The CDR3 reads CAISEALSEKLFF. The CDR3 region has the DNA TGTGCCATCAGCGAGGCCCTAAGCGAAAAACTGTTTTTT. This sequence joins TRBV10-3 and TRBJ1-4; D unresolved. CDR3 length: 13 residues. Germline-derived CDR1 and CDR2 are ENHRY and SYGVKD. Trimming removed 6 bases from V and 8 bases from J, with 13 bases in between.

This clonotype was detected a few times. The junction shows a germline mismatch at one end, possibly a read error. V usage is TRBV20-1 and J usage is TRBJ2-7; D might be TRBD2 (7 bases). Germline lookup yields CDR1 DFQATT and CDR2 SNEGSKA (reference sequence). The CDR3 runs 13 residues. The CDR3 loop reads CSVRGGASYEQYF. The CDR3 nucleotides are TGCAGTGTTAGAGGGGGGGCATCCTACGAGCAGTACTTC.

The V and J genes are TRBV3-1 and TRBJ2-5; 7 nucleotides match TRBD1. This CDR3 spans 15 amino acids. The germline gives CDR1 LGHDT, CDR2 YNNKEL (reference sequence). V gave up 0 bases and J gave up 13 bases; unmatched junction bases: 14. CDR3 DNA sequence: TGTGCCAGCAGCCAAGACTGGACAGGAGTGGGTGTTCGGTACTTC. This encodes CASSQDWTGVGVRYF.

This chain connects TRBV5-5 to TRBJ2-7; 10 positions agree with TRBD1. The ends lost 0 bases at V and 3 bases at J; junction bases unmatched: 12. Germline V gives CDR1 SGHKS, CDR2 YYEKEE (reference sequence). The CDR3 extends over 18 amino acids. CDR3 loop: CASSLAVIGQGGNYEQYF. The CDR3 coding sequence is TGTGCCAGCAGCTTGGCCGTCATCGGACAGGGGGGGAACTACGAGCAGTACTTC. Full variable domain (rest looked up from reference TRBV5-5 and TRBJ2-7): DAGVTQSPTHLIKTRGQQVTLRCSPISGHKSVSWYQQVLGQGPQFIFQYYEKEERGRGNFPDRFSARQFPNYSSELNVNALLLGDSALYLCASSLAVIGQGGNYEQYFGPGTRLTVT.

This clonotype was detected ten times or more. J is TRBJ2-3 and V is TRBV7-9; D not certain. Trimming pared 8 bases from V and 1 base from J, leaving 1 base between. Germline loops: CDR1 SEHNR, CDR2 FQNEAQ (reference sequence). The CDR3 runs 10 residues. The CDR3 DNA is TGTGCCAGCGGCACAGATACGCAGTATTTT. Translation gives CASGTDTQYF.